The entry below describes one T cell receptor (beta chain). As yet, its antigen is unknown. The data belong to a study of Ad26.COV2.S vaccination and SARS-CoV-2 variants. General study findings and limits: Substantial response breadth was reportedly seen for spike-specific CD8+ and CD4+ T cells after vaccination.

TCRdb's copy holds only in-frame clones and misses some; the assay was immunoSEQ multiplex PCR. The sample includes roughly 250,000 clones, about 83% of them seen just once. The treatment here: roughly 18 received Ad26.COV2.S at low or high dose, single or two shots; roughly 5 received placebo; per-sample allocation not given. Day 63 after the first vaccine or placebo injection was the time point for sampling. This specimen consisted of peripheral blood, obtained in a trial of Ad26.COV2.S vaccine versus placebo. The origin of this receptor is a person between 18 and 65 years old who received the Ad26.COV2.S COVID-19 vaccine or a placebo.

CDR3 sequence (DNA): TGTGCCAGCAGCTTGAAGACAGACTTCTATGGCTACACCTTC. Protein product: CASSLKTDFYGYTF. The V and J genes are TRBV7-9 and TRBJ1-2; D may be TRBD1 (5 bases). The CDR3 sequence is 14 residues long. The V end lost 3 bases, the J end lost 4 bases, and 12 bases lay between the germline ends. CDR1 is SEHNR, CDR2 FQNEAQ, per germline (reference sequence).